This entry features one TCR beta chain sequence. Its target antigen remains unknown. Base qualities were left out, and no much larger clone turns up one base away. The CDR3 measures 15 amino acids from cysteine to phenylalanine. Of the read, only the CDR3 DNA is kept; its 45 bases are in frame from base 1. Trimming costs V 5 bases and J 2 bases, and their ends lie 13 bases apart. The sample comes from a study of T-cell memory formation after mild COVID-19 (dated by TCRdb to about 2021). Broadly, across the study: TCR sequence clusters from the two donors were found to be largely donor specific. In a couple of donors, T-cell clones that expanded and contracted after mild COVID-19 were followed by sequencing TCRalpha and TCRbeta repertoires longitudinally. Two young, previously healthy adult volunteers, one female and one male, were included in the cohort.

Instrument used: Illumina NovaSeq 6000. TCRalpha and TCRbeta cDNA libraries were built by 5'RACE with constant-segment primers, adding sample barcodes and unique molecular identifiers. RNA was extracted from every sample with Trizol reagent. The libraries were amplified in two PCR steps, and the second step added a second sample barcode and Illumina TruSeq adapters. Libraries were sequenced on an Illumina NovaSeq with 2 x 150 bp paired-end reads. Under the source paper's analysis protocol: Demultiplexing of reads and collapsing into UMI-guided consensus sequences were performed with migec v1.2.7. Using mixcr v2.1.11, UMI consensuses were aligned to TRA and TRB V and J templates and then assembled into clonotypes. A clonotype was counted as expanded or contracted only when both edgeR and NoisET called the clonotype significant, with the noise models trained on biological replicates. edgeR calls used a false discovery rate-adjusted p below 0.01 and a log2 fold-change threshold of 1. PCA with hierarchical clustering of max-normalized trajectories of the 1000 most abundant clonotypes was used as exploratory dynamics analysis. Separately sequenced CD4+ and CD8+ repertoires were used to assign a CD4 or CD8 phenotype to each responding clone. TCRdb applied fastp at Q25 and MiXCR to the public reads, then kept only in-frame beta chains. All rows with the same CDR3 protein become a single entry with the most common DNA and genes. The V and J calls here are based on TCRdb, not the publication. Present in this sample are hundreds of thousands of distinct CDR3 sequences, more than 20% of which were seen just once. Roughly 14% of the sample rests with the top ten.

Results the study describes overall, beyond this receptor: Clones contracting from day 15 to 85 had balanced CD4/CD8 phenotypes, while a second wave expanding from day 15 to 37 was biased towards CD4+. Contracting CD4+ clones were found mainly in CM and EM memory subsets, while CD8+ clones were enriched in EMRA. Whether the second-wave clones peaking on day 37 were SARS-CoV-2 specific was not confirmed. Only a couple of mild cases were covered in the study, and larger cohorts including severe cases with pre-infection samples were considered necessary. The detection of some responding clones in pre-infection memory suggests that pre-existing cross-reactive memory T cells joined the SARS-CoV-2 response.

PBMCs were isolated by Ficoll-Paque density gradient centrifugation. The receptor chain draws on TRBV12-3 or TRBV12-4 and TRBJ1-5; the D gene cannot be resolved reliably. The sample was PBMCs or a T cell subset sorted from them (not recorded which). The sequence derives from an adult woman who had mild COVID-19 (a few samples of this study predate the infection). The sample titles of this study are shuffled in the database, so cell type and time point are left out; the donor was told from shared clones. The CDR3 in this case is CASSPDFGGNQPQHF. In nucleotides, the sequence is TGTGCCAGCAGTCCTGATTTCGGGGGCAATCAGCCCCAGCATTTT.